The 32 T cell receptor beta chains below all came from one sample that was sequenced in a study of cytomegalovirus exposure and HLA in healthy donors listed by TCRdb under 2017. Library preparation was by the immunoSEQ multiplex PCR assay. TCRdb holds this immuneACCESS table with in-frame rearrangements only. Some clones are missing; in checked studies, unresolved V genes explain under half, and the rest has no known cause. The sample table lists about 260,000 clones, 90% of them with a count of one. The top ten clonotypes cover approximately 3% of the sample. Sequencing used PBMCs. These receptor sequences come from a woman in her twenties or thirties in good health and CMV-seronegative.

This clone was detected only once. The V call is TRBV9, the J call TRBJ2-5; TRBD1 is a possible D gene (5 bases). The V end was cut by 0 bases, the J end by 3 bases, with 9 bases between. Per germline, CDR1 SGDLS and CDR2 YYNGEE. CDR3 length: 14 residues. CDR3 loop: CASSVGAGKETQYF. As DNA, the CDR3 is TGTGCCAGCAGCGTAGGGGCAGGGAAAGAGACCCAGTACTTC.

The chain uses TRBV5-1 and TRBJ2-2, with D tentatively TRBD2 (5 bases). Trimming stripped 4 bases from V and 6 bases from J, with 10 bases between. CDR1 SGHRS and CDR2 YFSETQ come from the germline V gene. The CDR3 runs 13 residues. The CDR3 region is CASSGGLAGELFF. Here the CDR3 DNA reads TGCGCCAGCAGCGGCGGACTTGCCGGGGAGCTGTTTTTT.

This rearrangement joins TRBV28 to TRBJ1-3; TRBD1 agrees at 7 bases. The CDR3 runs 18 residues. Germline CDR1 is MDHEN and CDR2 is SYDVKM. V shed 1 base and J 3 bases; nucleotides not matched to a gene: 12. The CDR3 DNA is TGTGCCAGCAGTTTATCCCTGGACAGGCCTACGTATGGAAACACCATATATTTT. This encodes CASSLSLDRPTYGNTIYF.

The chain uses TRBV18 and TRBJ2-3; D gene ambiguous. This CDR3 comprises 12 residues. V was pared by 2 bases and J by 2 bases, with 2 bases between. Germline V CDR1 and CDR2: KGHSH, LQKENI. The CDR3 nucleotides read TGTGCCAGCTCACCATACACAGATACGCAGTATTTT. Translated: CASSPYTDTQYF.

The J gene is TRBJ2-7, the V gene TRBV9, with D possibly called TRBD1 or TRBD2 (6 bases each). CDR1 SGDLS and CDR2 YYNGEE come from the germline V gene. This CDR3 spans 12 amino acids. The V and J ends lost 4 bases and 7 bases respectively, with 12 bases between them. CDR3 amino acids: CASSRGGLEQYF. The DNA for the CDR3 is TGTGCCAGCAGCCGAGGGGGACTTGAGCAGTACTTC.

This chain joins TRBV12-2 and TRBJ1-2; the D call in the table, TRBD1, was not verified against the DNA. TRBV12-2 is a pseudogene locus. This CDR3 region has 17 residues. CDR3 amino acids: CASRLPTPTGANYGYTF. The CDR3 DNA sequence: TGTGCAAGTCGCCTACCAACGCCGACAGGGGCTAACTATGGCTACACCTTC.

This chain joins TRBV18 and TRBJ1-5; D is unclear. This CDR3 comprises 15 residues. The germline V gene encodes CDR1 KGHSH and CDR2 LQKENI. The V end lost 1 base, the J end lost 0 bases, and 7 bases lay between the germline ends. CDR3 nucleotide sequence: TGTGCCAGCTCACCACGCAGCGATAGCAATCAGCCCCAGCATTTT. Protein sequence: CASSPRSDSNQPQHF.

J is TRBJ2-5 and V is TRBV27; D is ambiguous. The germline V gene has CDR1 MNHEY and CDR2 SMNVEV (reference sequence). V lost 5 bases and J 2 bases, leaving 12 bases between the germline ends. The CDR3 is made up of 14 amino acids. CDR3 protein: CASSPTRSQETQYF. The CDR3, as DNA: TGTGCCAGCAGTCCTACAAGGAGTCAAGAGACCCAGTACTTC.

CDR3 bases: TGTGCCAGCAGCCAAGAAGGGAGGTTAGGCACTGAAGCTTTCTTT. Translation gives CASSQEGRLGTEAFF. V usage is TRBV4-2 and J usage is TRBJ1-1; D is ambiguous. CDR3 length: 15 amino acids. Germline V gene sequence: CDR1 LGHNA, CDR2 YNFKEQ. V dropped 0 bases and J dropped 4 bases, with 12 bases sitting between them.

The V gene is TRBV7-9, the J gene TRBJ2-2; D not resolved. The length of the CDR3 is 14 residues. CDR1 SEHNR and CDR2 FQNEAQ come from the germline V gene (reference sequence). V lost 7 bases to trimming and J lost 0 bases, with 9 bases between them. As DNA, the CDR3 is TGTGCCAGCACTCTTGGTACGAACACCGGGGAGCTGTTTTTT. It is translated as CASTLGTNTGELFF.

This clone was seen a single time. The genes are TRBV10-3 and TRBJ2-7, with a tentative D call TRBD1 (6 bases). The CDR3 totals 14 residues. The V end lost 2 bases, the J end lost 3 bases, and 11 bases lay between the germline ends. Germline V gives CDR1 ENHRY, CDR2 SYGVKD. The DNA for the CDR3 is TGTGCCATCAGTGAGCGGCAGGGGAACTACGAGCAGTACTTC. Its protein is CAISERQGNYEQYF.

The rearrangement links TRBV27 to TRBJ2-7; D not resolved. Trimming left V 2 bases short and J 1 base short, with 9 bases between. CDR1 is MNHEY, CDR2 SMNVEV, per germline (reference sequence). This CDR3 is 14 amino acids long. The CDR3: CASSLKGYSYEQYF. CDR3 coding DNA: TGTGCCAGCAGTTTAAAGGGATATTCCTACGAGCAGTACTTC.

The genes are TRBV4-2 and TRBJ1-1, with D tentatively TRBD1 (5 bases). The CDR3 runs 14 residues. Trimming took 0 bases from V and 6 from J, leaving 11 bases between them. CDR1 and CDR2 (germline): LGHNA, YNFKEQ. The CDR3: CASSQDRVGPEAFF. The DNA for the CDR3 is TGTGCCAGCAGCCAAGACAGGGTAGGCCCTGAAGCTTTCTTT.

The chain employs TRBV18 and TRBJ2-5, with a tentative D call TRBD2 (6 bases). Germline V gene lookup returns CDR1 KGHSH and CDR2 LQKENI. The CDR3 sequence is 16 residues long. Between the trimmed V and J ends, which lost 1 base and 1 base, there was a span of 13 bases. The CDR3 sequence: CASSPLARGIQETQYF. Here the CDR3 DNA reads TGTGCCAGCTCACCACTCGCCCGGGGGATCCAAGAGACCCAGTACTTC.

This chain links TRBV11-3 with TRBJ1-1; D is unresolved. There are 12 residues in the CDR3. Trimming took off 5 bases at V and 6 bases at J, with 10 bases between the two ends. The germline gives CDR1 SGHNT, CDR2 YENEEA. DNA for the CDR3: TGTGCCAGCAGCCTTGACACCTCTGAAGCTTTCTTT. It yields the protein CASSLDTSEAFF.

This clone was counted a single time. V and J are TRBV28 and TRBJ1-1; 9 nucleotides align to TRBD1. The V and J ends lost 5 bases and 11 bases, in that order; junction bases with no gene match: 15. Per the germline V gene, CDR1 is MDHEN and CDR2 is SYDVKM. This CDR3 is 15 amino acids long. CDR3 residues: CASSPQDRGFTAAFF. The CDR3 DNA follows: TGTGCCAGCAGTCCACAAGACAGGGGGTTCACGGCCGCTTTCTTT.

The rearrangement links TRBV5-1 to TRBJ2-7; TRBD2 matches 11 bases. Germline trimming cut 0 bases from V and 0 bases from J; bases unmatched to any gene: 5. From germline, CDR1 is SGHRS and CDR2 YFSETQ. The CDR3 contains 17 residues. CDR3 in amino acids: CASSLGASGRSSYEQYF. In nucleotides, the CDR3 is TGCGCCAGCAGCTTGGGGGCTAGCGGGAGGAGCTCCTACGAGCAGTACTTC. The entire variable domain, with the rest obtained from reference TRBV5-1 and TRBJ2-7, is as follows: KAGVTQTPRYLIKTRGQQVTLSCSPISGHRSVSWYQQTPGQGLQFLFEYFSETQRNKGNFPGRFSGRQFSNSRSEMNVSTLELGDSALYLCASSLGASGRSSYEQYFGPGTRLTVT.

This clone has only one observation. The CDR3 sequence: CASSLEPGGANVLTF. In DNA form, the CDR3 reads TGTGCCAGCAGCTTGGAACCCGGTGGGGCCAACGTCCTGACTTTC. The chain recombines TRBV5-6 with TRBJ2-6; D remains ambiguous. Trimming took 0 bases from V and 3 from J, leaving 7 bases between them. Germline V gene lookup returns CDR1 SGHDT and CDR2 YYEEEE. The CDR3 is 15 residues long. Full variable domain (remainder filled in from reference TRBV5-6 and TRBJ2-6): DAGVTQSPTHLIKTRGQQVTLRCSPKSGHDTVSWYQQALGQGPQFIFQYYEEEERQRGNFPDRFSGHQFPNYSSELNVNALLLGDSALYLCASSLEPGGANVLTFGAGSRLTVL.

The chain links TRBV28 to TRBJ2-5, with D perhaps TRBD1 (5 bases). The CDR3 spans 11 residues. Germline-derived CDR1 and CDR2 are MDHEN and SYDVKM. The CDR3 region has the DNA TGTACCCAGGGTCGAAGGGAGACCCAGTACTTC. This translates into CTQGRRETQYF.

The chain recombines TRBV9 with TRBJ2-1; D not resolved. The V and J ends lost 4 bases and 8 bases respectively, with 19 bases between them. CDR1 SGDLS and CDR2 YYNGEE come from the germline V gene. The CDR3 consists of 15 residues. CDR3 DNA: TGTGCCAGCAGCCGAGATTCAGGTTTCTATGATGAGCAGTTCTTC. Translation gives CASSRDSGFYDEQFF.

The rearrangement joins TRBV27 to TRBJ2-7, with 7 bases fitting TRBD1. The CDR3 length is 14 residues. The J segment lost 0 bases and the V segment lost 6 bases, leaving 5 bases of the junction unmatched. Per germline, CDR1 MNHEY and CDR2 SMNVEV (reference sequence). CDR3 bases: TGTGCCAGCAGCGAGTACAGGGGCTCCTACGAGCAGTACTTC. The encoded protein is CASSEYRGSYEQYF.

The rearrangement links TRBV28 to TRBJ2-7, with D perhaps matching TRBD1 (6 bases). Looked up from germline, CDR1 is MDHEN and CDR2 is SYDVKM. This CDR3 is 15 amino acids long. V lost 5 bases and J lost 4, with 18 bases in between. CDR3 protein: CASSPQARGGYEQYF. CDR3 coding DNA: TGTGCCAGCAGTCCCCAGGCTAGAGGGGGATACGAGCAGTACTTC.

The rearrangement links TRBV5-6 to TRBJ1-5, with D unresolved. Trimming cost V 4 bases and J 4 bases, with 6 bases left between them. Germline-derived CDR1 and CDR2 are SGHDT and YYEEEE. The CDR3 loop spans 12 amino acids. The CDR3 sequence: CASSRGNQPQHF. The CDR3 coding sequence is TGTGCCAGCAGCCGCGGGAATCAGCCCCAGCATTTT.

The chain carries TRBV7-6 and TRBJ1-4; no clear D. Germline V CDR1 and CDR2: SGHVS, FNYEAQ. This CDR3 is 14 amino acids long. Deletions cut 2 bases from V and 8 bases from J, with 12 bases between. The DNA of the CDR3 is TGTGCCAGCAGCTTAAAGTGGTCGGGGGAAAAACTGTTTTTT. Translated: CASSLKWSGEKLFF.

CDR3 coding DNA: TGCGCCAGCTCGACTATCGCAGACAGGGGCGATGAGCAGTTCTTC. Residues: CASSTIADRGDEQFF. This rearrangement joins TRBV10-2 to TRBJ2-1; TRBD1 agrees at 8 bases. The CDR3 is 15 amino acids. J lost 8 bases, V lost 8 bases, and 14 bases had no gene match. Germline CDR1 WSHSY, CDR2 SAAADI.

The V call is TRBV18, the J call TRBJ2-1; D is unresolved. The germline V gene encodes CDR1 KGHSH and CDR2 LQKENI. This CDR3 has 16 amino acids. Trimming removed 0 bases at V and 1 base at J, with 10 bases between. CDR3 bases: TGTGCCAGCTCACCACCGGCCGGTATTTCCTACAATGAGCAGTTCTTC. This codes for CASSPPAGISYNEQFF. Together with reference TRBV18 and TRBJ2-1, the CDR3 gives the full variable domain: NAGVMQNPRHLVRRRGQEARLRCSPMKGHSHVYWYRQLPEEGLKFMVYLQKENIIDESGMPKERFSAEFPKEGPSILRIQQVVRGDSAAYFCASSPPAGISYNEQFFGPGTRLTVL.

The chain recombines TRBV4-1 with TRBJ2-1, with D perhaps being TRBD1 or TRBD2 (5 bases each). This CDR3 spans 13 amino acids. With 3 bases removed from V and 5 bases from J, the gap between germline ends came to 8 bases. CDR1 is MGHRA, CDR2 YSYEKL, per germline. In nucleotides, the CDR3 is TGCGCCAGCAGCCACGGGGCCGACAATGAGCAGTTCTTC. This encodes CASSHGADNEQFF.

J is TRBJ2-7 and V is TRBV5-4; tentative D call: TRBD2 (6 bases). This CDR3 has 14 residues. V lost 0 bases to trimming and J lost 6 bases, with 13 bases between them. CDR1 and CDR2 from the germline V gene are SGHNT and YYREEE (reference sequence). The CDR3 loop is CASSLAGEKGEQYF. The CDR3 region has the DNA TGTGCCAGCAGCTTGGCGGGAGAAAAGGGCGAGCAGTACTTC.

This clone showed up just once. The V call is TRBV29-1, the J call TRBJ2-5; D is possibly TRBD1 or TRBD2 (6 bases each). Germline CDR1 SQVTM, CDR2 ANQGSEA. The CDR3 is made up of 12 amino acids. Trimming took off 7 bases at V and 1 base at J, with 10 bases between the two ends. The CDR3 region is CSGSGAQETQYF. In DNA form, the CDR3 reads TGCAGCGGGTCGGGGGCCCAAGAGACCCAGTACTTC.

The genes are TRBV6-6 and TRBJ2-7; 8 bases map to TRBD2. CDR3 length equals 16 residues. Germline CDR1 and CDR2: MNHNY and SVGAGI (reference sequence). The V and J ends lost 4 bases and 4 bases, in that order; junction bases with no gene match: 12. The CDR3 sequence: CASSSTLSGSGYEQYF. CDR3 nucleotides: TGTGCCAGCAGTTCGACTCTGAGCGGGAGTGGGTACGAGCAGTACTTC.

The chain joins TRBV28 to TRBJ2-1; 8 nucleotides agree with TRBD2. CDR3 length: 14 amino acids. Germline lookup yields CDR1 MDHEN and CDR2 SYDVKM. V was pared by 3 bases and J by 8 bases, with 6 bases of the junction left unmatched. The CDR3 loop reads CASSLSGGPYEQFF. The CDR3 DNA is TGTGCCAGCAGTTTGTCGGGAGGGCCATATGAGCAGTTCTTC.

The rearrangement links TRBV11-3 to TRBJ2-1, with 7 bases aligning to TRBD2. Trimming at V came to 5 bases and at J to 8 bases, leaving 9 bases not matched to a gene. The CDR3 has 14 residues. Germline V gives CDR1 SGHNT, CDR2 YENEEA. CDR3 residues: CASSPRWGGDEQFF. In DNA form, the CDR3 reads TGTGCCAGCAGCCCACGGTGGGGGGGGGATGAGCAGTTCTTC.